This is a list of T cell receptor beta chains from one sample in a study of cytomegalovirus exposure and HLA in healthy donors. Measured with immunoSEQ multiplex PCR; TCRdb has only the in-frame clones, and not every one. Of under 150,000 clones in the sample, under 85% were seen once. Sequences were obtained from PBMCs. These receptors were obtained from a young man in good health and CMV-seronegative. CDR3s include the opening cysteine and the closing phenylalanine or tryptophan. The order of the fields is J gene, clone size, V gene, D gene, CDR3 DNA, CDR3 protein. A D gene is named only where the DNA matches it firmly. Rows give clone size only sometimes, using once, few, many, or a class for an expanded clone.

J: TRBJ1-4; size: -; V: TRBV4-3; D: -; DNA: TGCGCCAGCAGCCAAGAATTAAGGGGTGAAAAACTGTTTTTT; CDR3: CASSQELRGEKLFF
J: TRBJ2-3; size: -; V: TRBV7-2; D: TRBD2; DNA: TGTGCCAGCAGTCTCCTAGCGGGAATGACAGATACGCAGTATTTT; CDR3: CASSLLAGMTDTQYF
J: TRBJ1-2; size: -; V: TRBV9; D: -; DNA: TGTGCCAGCAGCGTCACTAGCTATGGCTACACCTTC; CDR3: CASSVTSYGYTF
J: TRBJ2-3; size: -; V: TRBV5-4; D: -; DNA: TGTGCCAGCAGCCCCGGTAGCACAGATACGCAGTATTTT; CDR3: CASSPGSTDTQYF
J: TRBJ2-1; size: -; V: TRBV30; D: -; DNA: TGTGCCTGGATTGCGGAGCAGGGCCCCCGCTCCTACAATGAGCAGTTCTTC; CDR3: CAWIAEQGPRSYNEQFF
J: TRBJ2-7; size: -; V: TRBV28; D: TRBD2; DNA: TGTGCCAGCAGCCTAGGGACTAGCGGGGGGAGGGGCGAGCAGTACTTC; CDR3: CASSLGTSGGRGEQYF
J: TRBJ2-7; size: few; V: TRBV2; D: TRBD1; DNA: TGTGCCAGCAGCAAACAGGGGGCCCCGGGAGAGCAGTACTTC; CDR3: CASSKQGAPGEQYF
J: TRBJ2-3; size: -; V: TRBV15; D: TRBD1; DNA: TGTGCCACCAGCAGACGGACAGGGACAACCACAGATACGCAGTATTTT; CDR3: CATSRRTGTTTDTQYF
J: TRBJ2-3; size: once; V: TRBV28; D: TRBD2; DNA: TGTGCCAGCACCGAGGGACTAGCGGGAGGGACAGATACGCAGTATTTT; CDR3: CASTEGLAGGTDTQYF
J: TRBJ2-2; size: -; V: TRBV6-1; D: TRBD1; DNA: TGTGCCAGCAGGCAGGGGGCGCGGAACACCGGGGAGCTGTTTTTT; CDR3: CASRQGARNTGELFF
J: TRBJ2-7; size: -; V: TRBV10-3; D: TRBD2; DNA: TGTGAGGGAGGGGCAGAGCAGTACTTC; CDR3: CEGGAEQYF
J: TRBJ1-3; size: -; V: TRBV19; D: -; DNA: TGTGCCAGTATATCTGGAAACACCATATATTTT; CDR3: CASISGNTIYF
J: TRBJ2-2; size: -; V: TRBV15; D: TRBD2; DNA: TGTGCCACCAGCAGAGCCGCGGGGGCGGGAGGAACGAACACCGGGGAGCTGTTTTTT; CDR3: CATSRAAGAGGTNTGELFF
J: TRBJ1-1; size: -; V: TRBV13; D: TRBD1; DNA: TGTGCCAGCAGCGAAGGACAGGGGGCGGCTATGAACACTGAAGCTTTCTTT; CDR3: CASSEGQGAAMNTEAFF
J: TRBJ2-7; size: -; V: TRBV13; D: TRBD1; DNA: TGTGCCAGCAGCTTAGGAGCGGGACAGGGGGCCCCCTACGAGCAGTACTTC; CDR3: CASSLGAGQGAPYEQYF
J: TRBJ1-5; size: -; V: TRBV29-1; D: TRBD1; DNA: TGCAGCGTGATGGGACAGAGCAATCAGCCCCAGCATTTT; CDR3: CSVMGQSNQPQHF
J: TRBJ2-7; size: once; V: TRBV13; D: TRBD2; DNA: TGTGCCAGCAGCTTTTTGGGACTAGCGGACTACGAGCAGTACTTC; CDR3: CASSFLGLADYEQYF
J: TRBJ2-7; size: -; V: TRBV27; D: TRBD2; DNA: TGTGCCAGTGGACTAGCGGGAACCTACGAGCAGTACTTC; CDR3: CASGLAGTYEQYF
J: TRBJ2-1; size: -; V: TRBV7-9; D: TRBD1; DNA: TGTGCCAGCAGTAGGGACAGGGGAAGCTCCTACAATGAGCAGTTCTTC; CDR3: CASSRDRGSSYNEQFF
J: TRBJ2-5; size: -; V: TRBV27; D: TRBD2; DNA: TGTGCCAGCAGTTCGACTAGCGGGGGGACCTCAGAGACCCAGTACTTC; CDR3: CASSSTSGGTSETQYF
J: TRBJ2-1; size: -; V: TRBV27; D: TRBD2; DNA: TGTGCCAGCAGTTTTAAACCGGGACTAGGATACAATGAGCAGTTCTTC; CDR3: CASSFKPGLGYNEQFF
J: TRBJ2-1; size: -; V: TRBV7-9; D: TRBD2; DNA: TGTGCCAGCAGCTCGGGGACTATGGATGAGCAGTTCTTC; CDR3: CASSSGTMDEQFF
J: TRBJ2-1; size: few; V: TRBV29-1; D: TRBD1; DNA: TGCAGCGTTGAAGAGCCCGGGACAGGGGGCTTATATGAGCAGTTCTTC; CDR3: CSVEEPGTGGLYEQFF
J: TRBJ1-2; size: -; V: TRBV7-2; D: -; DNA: TGTGCCAGCAGCTCACTCGCGGTCCGGGGCTACACCTTC; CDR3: CASSSLAVRGYTF
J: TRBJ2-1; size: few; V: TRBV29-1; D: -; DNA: TGCAGCGGTATTACCCTTACCGGGTGGCCGTTCTTC; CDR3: CSGITLTGWPFF
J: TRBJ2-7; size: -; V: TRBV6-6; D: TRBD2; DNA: TGTGCCAGCAGTTACCCCGGGACTAGCGGATCCTACGAGCAGTACTTC; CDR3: CASSYPGTSGSYEQYF
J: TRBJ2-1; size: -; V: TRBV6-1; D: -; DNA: TGTGCCAGCAGTGATTACAGGGCAGGAAACAATGAGCAGTTCTTC; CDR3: CASSDYRAGNNEQFF
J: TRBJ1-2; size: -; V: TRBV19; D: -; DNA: TGTGCCAGTCAGTTTTCAACAGGGAGTTCTAACTATGGCTACACCTTC; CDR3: CASQFSTGSSNYGYTF
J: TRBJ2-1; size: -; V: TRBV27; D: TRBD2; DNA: TGTGCCAGCAGCATTAGCGGGGGGGCCTACAATGAGCAGTTCTTC; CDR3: CASSISGGAYNEQFF
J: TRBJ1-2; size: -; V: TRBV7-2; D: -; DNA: TGTGCCAGCAGCTTAGCGTTATTACAGGATGGTTGGGGCTACACCTTC; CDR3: CASSLALLQDGWGYTF
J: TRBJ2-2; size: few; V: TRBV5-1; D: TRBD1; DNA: TGCGCCAGCAGCTTGGGACAGGGGAACGCCGGGGAGCTGTTTTTT; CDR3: CASSLGQGNAGELFF